What follows is one TCR beta chain and its context. Antigen: not known. The data stem from a study of pediatric ulcerative colitis. General study findings and limits: Compared with controls, ulcerative colitis showed greater blood-rectum clone sharing. Two patients had blood samples with substantially reduced template counts. Two rectal CDR3 clonotypes occurred in all ulcerative colitis patients.

V shed 2 bases and J shed 1 base, with 8 bases lying between them. The CDR3 spans 13 residues. Germline-derived CDR1 and CDR2 are SQVTM and ANQGSEA. The protocol was immunoSEQ multiplex PCR, while the TCRdb copy is restricted to in-frame clones and leaves out a portion. The repertoire holds about 64,000 clones, with 77% as singletons. The rearrangement uses TRBV29-1 and TRBJ1-1, with no clear D. The sequencing sample was made of blood. This clonotype was obtained from a boy between 10 and 17 years old with moderate ulcerative colitis. The CDR3 loop reads CSVESAENTEAFF. In nucleotides, the CDR3 is TGCAGCGTTGAAAGTGCAGAGAACACTGAAGCTTTCTTT.